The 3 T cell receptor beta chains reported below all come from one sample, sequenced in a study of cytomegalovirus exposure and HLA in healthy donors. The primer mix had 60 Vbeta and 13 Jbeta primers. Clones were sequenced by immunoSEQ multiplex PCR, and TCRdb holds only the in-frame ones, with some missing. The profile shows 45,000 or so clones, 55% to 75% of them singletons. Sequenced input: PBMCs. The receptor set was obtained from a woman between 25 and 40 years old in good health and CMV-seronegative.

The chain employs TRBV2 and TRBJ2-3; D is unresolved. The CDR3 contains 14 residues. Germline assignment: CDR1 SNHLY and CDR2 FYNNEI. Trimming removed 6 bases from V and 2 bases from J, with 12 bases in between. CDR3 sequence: CASRENYYTDTQYF. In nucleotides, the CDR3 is TGTGCCAGCAGGGAAAACTACTACACAGATACGCAGTATTTT.

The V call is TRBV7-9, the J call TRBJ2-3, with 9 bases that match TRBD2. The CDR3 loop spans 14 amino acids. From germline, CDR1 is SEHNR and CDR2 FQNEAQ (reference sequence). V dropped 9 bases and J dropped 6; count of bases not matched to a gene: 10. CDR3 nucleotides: TGTGCCAGAGGAGGGACTAGCAGTAGCGATACGCAGTATTTT. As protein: CARGGTSSSDTQYF. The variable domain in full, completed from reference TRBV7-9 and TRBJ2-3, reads DTGVSQNPRHKITKRGQNVTFRCDPISEHNRLYWYRQTLGQGPEFLTYFQNEAQLEKSRLLSDRFSAERPKGSFSTLEIQRTEQGDSAMYLCARGGTSSSDTQYFGPGTRLTVL.

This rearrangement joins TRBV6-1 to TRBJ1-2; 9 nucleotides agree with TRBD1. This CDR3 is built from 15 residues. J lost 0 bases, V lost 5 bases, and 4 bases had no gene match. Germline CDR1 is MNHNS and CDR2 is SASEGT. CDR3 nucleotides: TGTGCCAGCAGTACCGGGACAGGGTCTAACTATGGCTACACCTTC. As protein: CASSTGTGSNYGYTF.